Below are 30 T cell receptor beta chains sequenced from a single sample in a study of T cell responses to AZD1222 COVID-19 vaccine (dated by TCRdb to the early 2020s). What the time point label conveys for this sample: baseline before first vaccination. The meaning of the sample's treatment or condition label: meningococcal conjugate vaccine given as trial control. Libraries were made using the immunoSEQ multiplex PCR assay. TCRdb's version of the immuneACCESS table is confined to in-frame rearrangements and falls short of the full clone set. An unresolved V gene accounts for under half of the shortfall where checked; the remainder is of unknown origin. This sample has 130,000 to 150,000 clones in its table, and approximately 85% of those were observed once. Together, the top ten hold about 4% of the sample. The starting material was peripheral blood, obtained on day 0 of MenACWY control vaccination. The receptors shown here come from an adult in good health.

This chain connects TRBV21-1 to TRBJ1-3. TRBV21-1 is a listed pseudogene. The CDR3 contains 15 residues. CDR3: CASSRVEAPGNTIYF. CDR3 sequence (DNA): TGTGCCAGCAGCAGGGTGGAGGCCCCTGGAAACACCATATATTTT.

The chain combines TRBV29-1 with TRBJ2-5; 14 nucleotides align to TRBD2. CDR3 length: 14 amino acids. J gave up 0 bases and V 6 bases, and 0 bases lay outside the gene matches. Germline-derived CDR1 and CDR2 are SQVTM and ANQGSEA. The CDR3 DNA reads TGCAGCGTGGGACTAGCGGGAGACCAAGAGACCCAGTACTTC. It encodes CSVGLAGDQETQYF.

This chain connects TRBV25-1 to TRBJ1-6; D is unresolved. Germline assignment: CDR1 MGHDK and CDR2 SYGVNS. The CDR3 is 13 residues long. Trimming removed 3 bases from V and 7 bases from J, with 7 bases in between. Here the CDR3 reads CASSDKANSPLHF. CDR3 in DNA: TGTGCCAGCAGTGACAAGGCGAATTCACCCCTCCACTTT.

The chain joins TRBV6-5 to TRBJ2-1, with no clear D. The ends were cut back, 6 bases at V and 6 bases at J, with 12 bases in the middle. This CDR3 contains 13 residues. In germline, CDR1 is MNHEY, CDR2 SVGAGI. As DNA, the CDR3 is TGTGCCAGCAGCAACAGTGGGTCCAATGAGCAGTTCTTC. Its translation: CASSNSGSNEQFF.

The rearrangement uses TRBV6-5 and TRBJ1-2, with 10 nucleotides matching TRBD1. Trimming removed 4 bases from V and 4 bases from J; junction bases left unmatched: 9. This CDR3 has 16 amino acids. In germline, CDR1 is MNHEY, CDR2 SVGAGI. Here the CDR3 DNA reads TGTGCCAGCAGTTTCGATAGGACAGGGGGAATCTATGGCTACACCTTC. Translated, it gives CASSFDRTGGIYGYTF.

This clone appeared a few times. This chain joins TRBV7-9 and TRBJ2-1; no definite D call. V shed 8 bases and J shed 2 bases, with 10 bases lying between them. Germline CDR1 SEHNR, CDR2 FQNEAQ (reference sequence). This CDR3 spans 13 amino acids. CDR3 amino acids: CASGHSTYNEQFF. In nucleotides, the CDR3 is TGTGCCAGCGGCCACAGTACCTACAATGAGCAGTTCTTC.

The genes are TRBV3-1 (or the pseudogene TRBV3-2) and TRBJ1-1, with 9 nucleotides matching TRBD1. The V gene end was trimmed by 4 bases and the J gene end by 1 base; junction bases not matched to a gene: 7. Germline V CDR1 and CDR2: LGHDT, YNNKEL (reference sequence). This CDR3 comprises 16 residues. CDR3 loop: CASSPGQGRGNTEAFF. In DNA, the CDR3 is TGTGCCAGCAGCCCAGGACAGGGGCGGGGGAACACTGAAGCTTTCTTT.

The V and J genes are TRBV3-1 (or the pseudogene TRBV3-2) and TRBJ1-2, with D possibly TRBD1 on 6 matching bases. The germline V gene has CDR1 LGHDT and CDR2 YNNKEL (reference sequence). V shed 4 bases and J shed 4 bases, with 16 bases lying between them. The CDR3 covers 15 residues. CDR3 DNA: TGTGCCAGCAGCCCCTTCGGGGGGGCGTCCTATGGCTACACCTTC. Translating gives CASSPFGGASYGYTF.

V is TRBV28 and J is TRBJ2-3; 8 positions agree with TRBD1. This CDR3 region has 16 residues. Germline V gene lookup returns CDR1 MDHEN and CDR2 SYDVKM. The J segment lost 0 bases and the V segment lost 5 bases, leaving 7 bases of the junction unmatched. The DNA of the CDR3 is TGTGCCAGCAGTCGGACAGGGCGCGAAAGCACAGATACGCAGTATTTT. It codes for CASSRTGRESTDTQYF.

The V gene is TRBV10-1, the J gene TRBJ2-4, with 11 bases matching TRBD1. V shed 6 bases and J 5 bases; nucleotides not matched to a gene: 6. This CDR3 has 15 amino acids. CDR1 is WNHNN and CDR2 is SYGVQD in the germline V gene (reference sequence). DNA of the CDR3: TGCGCCAGCAGCGTCGGGGGACAGGGGGAAAACATTCAGTACTTC. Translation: CASSVGGQGENIQYF.

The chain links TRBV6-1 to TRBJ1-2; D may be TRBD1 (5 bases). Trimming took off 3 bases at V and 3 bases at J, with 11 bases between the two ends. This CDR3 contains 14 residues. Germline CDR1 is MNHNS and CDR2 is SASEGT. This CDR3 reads CASSEPGPHYGYTF. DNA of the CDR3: TGTGCCAGCAGTGAGCCGGGACCGCACTATGGCTACACCTTC.

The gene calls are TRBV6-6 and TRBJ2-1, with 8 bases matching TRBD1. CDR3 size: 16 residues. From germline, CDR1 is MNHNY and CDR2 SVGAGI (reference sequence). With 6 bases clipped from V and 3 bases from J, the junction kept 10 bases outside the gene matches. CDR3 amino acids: CASSPGGTGGYNEQFF. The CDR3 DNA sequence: TGTGCCAGCAGCCCTGGAGGAACAGGGGGCTACAATGAGCAGTTCTTC.

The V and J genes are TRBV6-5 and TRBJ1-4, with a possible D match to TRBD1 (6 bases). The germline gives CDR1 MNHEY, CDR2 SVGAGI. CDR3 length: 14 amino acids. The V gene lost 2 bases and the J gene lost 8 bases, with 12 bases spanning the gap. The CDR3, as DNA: TGTGCCAGCAGTTACAACAGGGAGGGGGAAAAACTGTTTTTT. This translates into CASSYNREGEKLFF.

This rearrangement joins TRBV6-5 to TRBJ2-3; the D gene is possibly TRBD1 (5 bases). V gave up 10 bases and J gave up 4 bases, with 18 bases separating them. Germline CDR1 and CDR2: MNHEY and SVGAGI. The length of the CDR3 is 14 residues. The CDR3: CATNRRQPSDTQYF. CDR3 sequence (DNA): TGTGCCACCAACCGCCGACAGCCTTCAGATACGCAGTATTTT.

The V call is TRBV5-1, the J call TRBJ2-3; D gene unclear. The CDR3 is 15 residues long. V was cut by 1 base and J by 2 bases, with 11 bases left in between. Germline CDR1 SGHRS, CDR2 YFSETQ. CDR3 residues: CASSLTTPNTDTQYF. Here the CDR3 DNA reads TGCGCCAGCAGCTTGACCACTCCTAACACAGATACGCAGTATTTT. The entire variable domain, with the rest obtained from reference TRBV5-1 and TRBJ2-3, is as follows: KAGVTQTPRYLIKTRGQQVTLSCSPISGHRSVSWYQQTPGQGLQFLFEYFSETQRNKGNFPGRFSGRQFSNSRSEMNVSTLELGDSALYLCASSLTTPNTDTQYFGPGTRLTVL.

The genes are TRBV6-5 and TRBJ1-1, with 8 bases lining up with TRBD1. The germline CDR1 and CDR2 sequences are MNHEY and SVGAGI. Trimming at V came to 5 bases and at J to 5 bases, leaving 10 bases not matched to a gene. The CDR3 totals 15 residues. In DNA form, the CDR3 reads TGTGCCAGCAGTCGCCCGCAGGGGGCGGGTACTGAAGCTTTCTTT. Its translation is CASSRPQGAGTEAFF.

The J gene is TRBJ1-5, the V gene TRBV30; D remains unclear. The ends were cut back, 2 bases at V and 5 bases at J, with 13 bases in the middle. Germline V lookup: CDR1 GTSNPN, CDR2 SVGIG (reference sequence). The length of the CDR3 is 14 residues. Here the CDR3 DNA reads TGTGCCTGGAGTAAAACCGGGCTCTATCAGCCCCAGCATTTT. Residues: CAWSKTGLYQPQHF.

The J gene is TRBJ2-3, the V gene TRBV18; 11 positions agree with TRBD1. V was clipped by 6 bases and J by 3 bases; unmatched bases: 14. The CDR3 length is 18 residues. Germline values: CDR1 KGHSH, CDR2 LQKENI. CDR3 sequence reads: CASSPRDLGQGATDTQYF. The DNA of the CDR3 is TGTGCCAGCTCCCCAAGAGATCTCGGACAGGGGGCAACAGATACGCAGTATTTT.

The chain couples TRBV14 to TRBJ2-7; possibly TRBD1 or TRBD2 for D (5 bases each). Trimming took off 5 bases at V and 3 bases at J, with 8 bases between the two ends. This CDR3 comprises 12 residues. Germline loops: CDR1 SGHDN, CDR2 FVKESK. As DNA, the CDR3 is TGTGCCAGCAGCTCAGGGAGCTACGAGCAGTACGTC. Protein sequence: CASSSGSYEQYV.

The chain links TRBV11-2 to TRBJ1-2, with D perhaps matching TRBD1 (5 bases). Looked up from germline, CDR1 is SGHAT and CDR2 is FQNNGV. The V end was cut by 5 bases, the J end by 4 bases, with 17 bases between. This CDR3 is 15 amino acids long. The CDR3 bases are TGTGCCAGCAGCCCAGTACCCAGGGTTGGCTATGGCTACACCTTC. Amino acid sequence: CASSPVPRVGYGYTF.

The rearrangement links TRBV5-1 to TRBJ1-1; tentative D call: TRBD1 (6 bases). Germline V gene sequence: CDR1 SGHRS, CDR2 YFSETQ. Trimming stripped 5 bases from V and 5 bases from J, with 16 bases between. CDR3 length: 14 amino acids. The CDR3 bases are TGCGCCAGCAGTCGATCCAGGGGCACAACTGAAGCTTTCTTT. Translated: CASSRSRGTTEAFF.

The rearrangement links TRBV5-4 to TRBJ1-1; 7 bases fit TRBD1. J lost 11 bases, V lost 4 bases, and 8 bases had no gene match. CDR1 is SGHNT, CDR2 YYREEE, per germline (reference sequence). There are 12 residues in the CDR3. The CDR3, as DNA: TGTGCCAGCAGCGGCGAGAAGGGGGCGGCTTTCTTT. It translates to CASSGEKGAAFF.

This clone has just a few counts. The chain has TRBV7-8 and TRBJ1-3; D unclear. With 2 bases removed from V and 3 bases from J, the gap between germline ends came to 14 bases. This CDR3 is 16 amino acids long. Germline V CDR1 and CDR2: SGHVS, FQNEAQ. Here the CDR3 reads CASSLTLATLGNTIYF. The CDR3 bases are TGTGCCAGCAGCTTAACTTTGGCAACCCTTGGAAACACCATATATTTT.

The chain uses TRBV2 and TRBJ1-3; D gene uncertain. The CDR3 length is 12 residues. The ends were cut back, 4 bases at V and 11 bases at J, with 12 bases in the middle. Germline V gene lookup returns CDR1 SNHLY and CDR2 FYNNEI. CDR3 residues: CASSVAGRPIYF. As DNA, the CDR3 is TGTGCCAGCAGTGTTGCCGGGAGGCCCATATATTTT.

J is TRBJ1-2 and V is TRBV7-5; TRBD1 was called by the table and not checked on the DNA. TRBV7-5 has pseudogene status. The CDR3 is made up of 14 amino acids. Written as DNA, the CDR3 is TGTGTCAGAAGCACTCGTCAGGGTAACTATGGCTACACCTTC. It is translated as CVRSTRQGNYGYTF.

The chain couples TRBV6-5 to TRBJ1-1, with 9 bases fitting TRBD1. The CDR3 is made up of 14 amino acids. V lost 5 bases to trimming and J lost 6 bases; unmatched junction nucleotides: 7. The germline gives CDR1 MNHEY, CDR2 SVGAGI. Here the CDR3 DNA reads TGTGCCAGCAGTAGGGACAGGGACCTGGCTGAAGCTTTCTTT. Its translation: CASSRDRDLAEAFF.

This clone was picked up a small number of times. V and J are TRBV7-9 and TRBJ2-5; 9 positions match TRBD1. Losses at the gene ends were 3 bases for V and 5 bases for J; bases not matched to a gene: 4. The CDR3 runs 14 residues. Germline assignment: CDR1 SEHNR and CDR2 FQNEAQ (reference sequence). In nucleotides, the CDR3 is TGTGCCAGCAGCTTTCCGACAGGGGGGGAGACCCAGTACTTC. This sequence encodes CASSFPTGGETQYF.

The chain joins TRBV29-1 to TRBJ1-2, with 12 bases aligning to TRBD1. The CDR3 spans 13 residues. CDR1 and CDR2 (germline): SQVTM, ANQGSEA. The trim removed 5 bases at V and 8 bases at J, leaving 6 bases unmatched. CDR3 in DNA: TGCAGCGTTAGGGACAGGGGGCAGTACGGCTACACCTTC. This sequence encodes CSVRDRGQYGYTF.

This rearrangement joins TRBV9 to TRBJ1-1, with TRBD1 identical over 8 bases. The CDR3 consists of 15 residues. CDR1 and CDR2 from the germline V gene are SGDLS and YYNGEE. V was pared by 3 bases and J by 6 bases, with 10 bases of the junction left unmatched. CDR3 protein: CASSGQGAPGAEAFF. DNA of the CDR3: TGTGCCAGCAGCGGCCAGGGGGCGCCTGGGGCTGAAGCTTTCTTT. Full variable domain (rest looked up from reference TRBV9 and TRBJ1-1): DSGVTQTPKHLITATGQRVTLRCSPRSGDLSVYWYQQSLDQGLQFLIQYYNGEERAKGNILERFSAQQFPDLHSELNLSSLELGDSALYFCASSGQGAPGAEAFFGQGTRLTVV.

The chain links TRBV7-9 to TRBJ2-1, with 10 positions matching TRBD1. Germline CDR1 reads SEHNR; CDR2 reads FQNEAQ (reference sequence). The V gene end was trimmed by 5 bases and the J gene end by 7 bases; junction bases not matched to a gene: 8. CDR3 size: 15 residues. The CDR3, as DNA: TGTGCCAGCAGCCGCGACAGGGGGCGCAGGAATGAGCAGTTCTTC. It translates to CASSRDRGRRNEQFF. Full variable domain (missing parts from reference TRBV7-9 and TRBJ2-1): DTGVSQNPRHKITKRGQNVTFRCDPISEHNRLYWYRQTLGQGPEFLTYFQNEAQLEKSRLLSDRFSAERPKGSFSTLEIQRTEQGDSAMYLCASSRDRGRRNEQFFGPGTRLTVL.